This TCR beta chain was obtained from a study of PD-1 blockade in classical Hodgkin lymphoma (dated by TCRdb to the early 2020s). In terms of the full investigation: Nivolumab dosing was 3 mg/kg intravenously every 2 weeks, continuing until either disease progression or unacceptable toxicity. To define a peripheral blood immune signature of response to PD-1 blockade in classical Hodgkin lymphoma, the study combined TCR beta sequencing with CyTOF.

The Qiagen DNeasy kit was used to extract genomic DNA both from unsorted PBMCs and from the negatively selected CD4+ and CD8+ fractions. Amplification of TCR beta CDR3 regions was done by immunoSEQ multiplex PCR with primers that anneal to V and J segments. A synthetic immune receptor repertoire was used to minimize amplification bias, and any remaining bias was removed computationally after sequencing. Concerning the study's data processing: Custom Python scripts were used to quantify repertoire diversity as the Shannon entropy index. The unsorted, CD4+ and CD8+ repertoires were each analyzed separately, with the exception of combined analyses, where CD4+ and CD8+ sequences were merged in silico. Clonal expansion was defined as a frequency increase of at least 2-fold after treatment compared with C1D1, and clones undetected at baseline were assigned a pseudocount of 0.5. Singleton clones were defined as clones with 0 or 1 copy at C1D1, and non-singleton clones were defined as clones with 2 or more copies. Clones expanded in unsorted samples were assigned a CD4+, CD8+ or unknown annotation through matching of protein sequences in sorted samples from the same patient. Wilcoxon tests were applied to paired samples to test diversity changes from C1D1 to C4D1. TCRdb mirrors the immuneACCESS table, restricted to in-frame sequences. Some clones are absent from its copies; in checked studies, under half trace to an unresolved V gene, and the reason for the others is unknown. V, J and clone size reflect that table, while D and trimming were determined from the DNA. The sample table records about 3,800 clones; 50% to 75% of these occur just once. The ten largest make up around 49% of the sample.

Results and caveats for the whole study, not just this receptor: Diversity was lower in patients who began nivolumab less than 1 year after ASCT, so these patients were left out of later analyses to avoid confounding by immune reconstitution. Among trial patients, those achieving complete response had baseline diversity similar to that of newly diagnosed patients, while diversity was significantly lower in partial responders and progressors. Newly diagnosed patients were reported to have lower baseline TCR diversity than healthy donors, and relapsed/refractory patients were reported to have lower baseline TCR diversity still. The study was restricted to a single clinical trial cohort, and the causes of repertoire differences, possibly disease activity or prior therapy, were left undefined. CD4+ but not CD8+ TCR diversity rose significantly by C4D1 (p=0.0027 vs p=0.16), most apparent in complete responders (p=0.02).

Concerning this clone: Its antigen is unknown. Base quality data are lacking; no much larger clone is found one base away.

CDR3 length: 14 amino acids, cysteine to phenylalanine. Only the CDR3 region is kept as DNA, spanning 42 bases read in frame from base 1. V and J lose 6 bases and 2 bases, and a span of 13 bases separates them. Sequences PRHDT (CDR1) and FYEKMQ (CDR2) are obtained from the germline V gene (reference sequence). The sample's time point, from its label and the paper: cycle 4 day 1 (C4D1), after 6 weeks of nivolumab. Relapse after autologous stem cell transplantation had occurred in all trial patients, and cohorts A, B and C were distinguished by prior brentuximab vedotin exposure. Magnetic negative selection with a Miltenyi CD8+ T cell isolation kit was used to purify CD8+ T cells from thawed PBMCs. The trial cohort included around 56 patients with relapsed/refractory classical Hodgkin lymphoma, and each patient had a best overall response of complete response, partial response or progressive disease. Trial patients were treated with single-agent nivolumab in the multi-cohort phase II CheckMate 205 trial. Best overall response was determined by an independent review committee according to the 2007 International Working Group response criteria. Trial PBMCs were obtained immediately prior to nivolumab initiation (C1D1) and on therapy at cycle 2 day 1 and cycle 4 day 1. Peripheral blood was collected in 8 mL Vacutainer Cell Preparation Tubes, from which PBMCs were isolated by centrifugation and then cryopreserved. Purified CD4+ and CD8+ fractions were generated only in cases for which an additional PBMC sample was available. On LS columns in a quadroMACS separator, the magnetically labelled cells were depleted, and the flow-through was collected as the purified fraction.

The rearranged chain carries TRBV13 and TRBJ1-2, with the identity of the D gene unclear. The receptor comes from a human donor with classical Hodgkin lymphoma. The sequenced sample was CD8+ T cells from blood, obtained before the fourth cycle of nivolumab. The nucleotide sequence reads TGTGCCAGCAGTCCAGACGGTGGCAACTATGGCTACACCTTC. This encodes CASSPDGGNYGYTF. Reference TRBV13 and TRBJ1-2 genes cover what lies past the CDR3, so the full variable domain is AAGVIQSPRHLIKEKRETATLKCYPIPRHDTVYWYQQGPGQDPQFLISFYEKMQSDKGSIPDRFSAQQFSDYHSELNMSSLELGDSALYFCASSPDGGNYGYTFGSGTRLTVV.